The entry below gives a single T cell receptor beta chain sequence along with its context. Its antigen target is currently unknown. No base quality values were provided; no much bigger clone lies one nucleotide off. The record originates from a study of blood T cell repertoires in COVID-19 (dated by TCRdb to 2020 to 2022). Background for the entire study: The collaborator samples originated in the United States, Italy and Spain and spanned the acute and convalescent phases of COVID-19. The material from the prospective study consisted of cDNA or gDNA derived from T cells, B-cell-depleted T cells, or PBMCs. Subjects who had been exposed to COVID-19, were actively infected with it, or had recovered from it provided the deeply sampled blood TCRbeta repertoires that made up the dataset. A freely available public database, intended as a resource for researchers studying the immune response to SARS-CoV-2, is where the repertoires were released. Samples were obtained from the ongoing ImmuneRACE study (first 160 participants) and from 1,254 subjects provided by 6 global collaborators. Nearly every sample came with metadata listing a de-identified subject ID, COVID-19 status, age in years and sex. Where HLA class I and class II types were available, the types were taken from metadata supplied by the sample provider, not from assay-based typing. Study-wide findings and limitations: The quantity of clinical and demographic metadata differed by source and by participant and was supplied without curation.

TCRbeta CDR3 regions were amplified from genomic DNA by means of the immunoSEQ Assay, a bias-controlled multiplex PCR. The study's own analysis went as follows. Nucleated cell counts per sample were estimated from amplification of reference gene primers within the assay. Sequence reads were collapsed and filtered to measure the absolute abundance of every unique TCRbeta CDR3 rearrangement. For each sample, productive Simpson clonality was calculated as the square root of Simpson's diversity index over productive rearrangements. This immuneACCESS table, as held by TCRdb, lists in-frame sequences with V and J called but not all clones. Of the missing ones, under half trace to an unresolved V gene in checked studies; the others have no known cause. The V and J calls and clone size come from that table; D and trimming were worked out from the DNA. This sample comprises approximately 330,000 clones, roughly 89% of them detected only once. In total, the top ten clones hold around 1% of the sample.

One collaborating source in Seattle enrolled patients while the patients were actively infected and followed the patients over time throughout the course of disease. The collaborating institutions used their own protocols to collect whole blood in K2EDTA tubes. For TCRbeta analysis, collaborator samples were shipped as frozen whole blood, as isolated PBMCs, or as DNA extracted from either sample type. CDR3 length: 14 amino acids, cysteine to phenylalanine. Just CDR3 DNA is preserved here, 42 bases in frame from base 1. Here V drops 4 bases and J drops 2 bases, and the junction holds 4 bases not matched to any gene. The germline V gene sets CDR1 to MGHRA and CDR2 to YSYEKL.

The sequenced sample was peripheral blood. The receptor comes from a middle-aged woman with COVID-19, enrolled during active disease. Recombination joined TRBV4-1 with TRBJ1-2; TRBD1 lines up with 7 middle nucleotides. The nucleotide sequence reads TGCGCCAGCAGCCGTTCGGGACAGAACTATGGCTACACCTTC. Translated, this gives CASSRSGQNYGYTF.